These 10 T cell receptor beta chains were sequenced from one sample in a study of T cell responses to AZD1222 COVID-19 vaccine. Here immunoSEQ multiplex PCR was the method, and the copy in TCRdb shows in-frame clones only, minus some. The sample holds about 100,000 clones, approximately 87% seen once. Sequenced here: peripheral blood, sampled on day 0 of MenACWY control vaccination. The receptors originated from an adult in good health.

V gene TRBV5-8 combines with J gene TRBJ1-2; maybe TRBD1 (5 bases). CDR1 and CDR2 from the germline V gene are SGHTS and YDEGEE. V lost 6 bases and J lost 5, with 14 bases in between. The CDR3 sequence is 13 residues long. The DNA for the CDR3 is TGTGCCAGCACCCTCAGGGATTCTTATGGCTACACCTTC. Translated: CASTLRDSYGYTF.

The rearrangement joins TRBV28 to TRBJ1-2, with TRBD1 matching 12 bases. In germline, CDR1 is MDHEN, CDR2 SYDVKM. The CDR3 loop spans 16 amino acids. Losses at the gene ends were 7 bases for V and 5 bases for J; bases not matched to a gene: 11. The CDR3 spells CASTGDRGPQGYGYTF. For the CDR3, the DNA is TGTGCCAGCACAGGGGACAGGGGGCCCCAGGGTTATGGCTACACCTTC.

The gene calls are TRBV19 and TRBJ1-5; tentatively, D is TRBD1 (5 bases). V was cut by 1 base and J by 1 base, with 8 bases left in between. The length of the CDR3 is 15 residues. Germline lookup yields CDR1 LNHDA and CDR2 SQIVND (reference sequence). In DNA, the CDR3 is TGTGCCAGTAGTATAGTTCGGGACAGCAATCAGCCCCAGCATTTT. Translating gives CASSIVRDSNQPQHF.

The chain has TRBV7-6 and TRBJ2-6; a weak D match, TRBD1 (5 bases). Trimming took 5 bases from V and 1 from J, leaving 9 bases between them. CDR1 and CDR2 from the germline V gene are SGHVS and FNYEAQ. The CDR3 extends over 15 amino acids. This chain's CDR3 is CASSRTGSGANVLTF. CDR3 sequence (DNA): TGTGCCAGCAGCCGAACAGGTTCTGGGGCCAACGTCCTGACTTTC.

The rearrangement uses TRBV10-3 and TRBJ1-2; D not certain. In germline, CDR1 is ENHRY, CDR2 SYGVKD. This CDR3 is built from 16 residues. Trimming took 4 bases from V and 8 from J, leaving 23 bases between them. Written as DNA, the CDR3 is TGTGCCATCAGTGTTGGAGAAGGAGGCGATGTGGGGGGCTACACCTTC. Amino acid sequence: CAISVGEGGDVGGYTF.

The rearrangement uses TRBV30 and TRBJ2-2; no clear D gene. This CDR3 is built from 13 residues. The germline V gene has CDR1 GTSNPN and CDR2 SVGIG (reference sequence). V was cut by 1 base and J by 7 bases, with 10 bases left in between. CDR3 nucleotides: TGTGCCTGGAGTGCCGCGGCCCGCGGGGAGCTGTTTTTT. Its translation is CAWSAAARGELFF.

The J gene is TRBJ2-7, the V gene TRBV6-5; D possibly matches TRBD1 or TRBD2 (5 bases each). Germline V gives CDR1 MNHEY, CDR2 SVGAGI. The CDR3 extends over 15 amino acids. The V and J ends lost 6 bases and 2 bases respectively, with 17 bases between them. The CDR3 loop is CASSRAGTDPYEQYF. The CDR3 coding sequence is TGTGCCAGCAGCCGAGCCGGGACGGACCCCTACGAGCAGTACTTC.

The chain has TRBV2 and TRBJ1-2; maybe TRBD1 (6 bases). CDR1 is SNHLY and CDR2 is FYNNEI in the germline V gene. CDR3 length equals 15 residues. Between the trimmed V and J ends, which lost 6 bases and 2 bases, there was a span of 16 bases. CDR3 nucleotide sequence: TGTGCCAGCAGATCCCAGGGGCAAATGAACTATGGCTACACCTTC. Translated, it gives CASRSQGQMNYGYTF.

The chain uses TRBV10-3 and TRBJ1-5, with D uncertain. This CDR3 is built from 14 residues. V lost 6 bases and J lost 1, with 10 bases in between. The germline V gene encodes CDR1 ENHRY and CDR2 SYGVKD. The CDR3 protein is CAISRVGSNQPQHF. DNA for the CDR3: TGTGCCATCAGCCGGGTTGGGAGCAATCAGCCCCAGCATTTT.

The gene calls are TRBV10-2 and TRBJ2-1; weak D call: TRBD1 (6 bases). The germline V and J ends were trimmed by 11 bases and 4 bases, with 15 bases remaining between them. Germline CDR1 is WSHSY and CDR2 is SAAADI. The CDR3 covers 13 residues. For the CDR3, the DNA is TGCGCCGCAGCGTGGGACACATACAATGAGCAGTTCTTC. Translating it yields CAAAWDTYNEQFF.